The present entry profiles one TCR beta chain with its context. The germline V gene encodes CDR1 SNHLY and CDR2 FYNNEI. There are 15 residues in the CDR3. Between the trimmed V and J ends, which lost 3 bases and 4 bases, there was a span of 12 bases. Study processing details: Amplification of reference gene primers provided the estimated nucleated cell counts. Produced via immunoSEQ multiplex PCR; TCRdb's table is partial and in-frame only. V, J and clone size derive from that table, while D and trimming were established from the DNA sequence. The sample has 200,000 or so clones; roughly 80% are singletons. The data derive from a study of blood T cell repertoires in COVID-19. Study details: The United States, Italy and Spain were the sources of the acute and convalescent COVID-19 samples. T cells, B-cell-depleted T cells, or PBMCs provided the cDNA or gDNA that served as material.

The TCR sequence derives from a woman aged 60-70 years who had recovered from COVID-19. Source material: peripheral blood. The V call is TRBV2, the J call TRBJ2-2, with D possibly matching TRBD2 (6 bases). The CDR3 DNA is TGTGCCAGCAGTGATGCGGGGTGGGCCACCGGGGAGCTGTTTTTT. It translates to CASSDAGWATGELFF.